This record looks at one T cell receptor (beta chain) sequence and its context. This entry comes from a study of siplizumab effects on memory and regulatory T cells. Generated by immunoSEQ multiplex PCR, the TCRdb table keeps only in-frame clones and is missing some. Of tens of thousands of clones in the sample, roughly 93% were seen once. The clonotype originates from a human donor in good health. Sequencing input: CD8+ T cells sorted from blood.

This CDR3 is CASSPTRLVTGELFF. The CDR3 coding sequence is TGTGCCAGCAGCCCAACCAGACTAGTGACCGGGGAGCTGTTTTTT. The J gene is TRBJ2-2, the V gene TRBV13; a weak D match, TRBD2 (6 bases). The CDR3 extends over 15 amino acids. Trimming took 5 bases from V and 5 from J, leaving 15 bases between them. The V gene's germline CDR1 is PRHDT and CDR2 FYEKMQ (reference sequence).